This T cell receptor beta chain was sequenced during a study of blood T cell repertoires in COVID-19. Overall study context: Some COVID-19 samples were acute and others convalescent; all came from the United States, Italy and Spain. T cells, B-cell-depleted T cells, or PBMCs provided the cDNA or gDNA that served as material.

Original methodology: Estimation of nucleated cell counts relied on the amplification of reference gene primers. Only in-frame clones appear in the TCRdb table, and some are missing; sequencing was by immunoSEQ multiplex PCR. That table furnishes V, J and clone size, whereas the DNA furnished D and trimming. Of 240,000 or so clones listed, about 84% are singletons. This clone was found a few times. CDR3 length: 13 amino acids. Between the trimmed V and J ends, which lost 6 bases and 7 bases, there was a span of 16 bases. The sample was peripheral blood. The gene calls are TRBV12-3 or TRBV12-4 and TRBJ2-7; weak D call: TRBD2 (6 bases). The sequence came from a man older than 75 with acute or convalescent COVID-19. The CDR3 region is CASSRLGRSEQYF. The CDR3 nucleotides are TGTGCCAGCAGCCGCCTTGGGAGGTCGGAGCAGTACTTC.